This TCR beta chain was sequenced for a study of T-cell reconstitution after alpha-beta-depleted transplantation in children (dated by TCRdb to about 2016). About the investigation overall: Using TCR repertoire profiling, the study followed T-cell immune reconstitution in a quantitative way in children after TCRalphabeta/CD19-depleted allogeneic hematopoietic cell transplantation.

Preparation of the library involved PCR. The instrument given in TCRdb is Illumina HiSeq 2500. TCR libraries were prepared with molecular barcoding, using unique molecular identifiers to normalize TCRbeta repertoire quantification. The public reads were reanalyzed by TCRdb: fastp trimming at Q25, MiXCR alignment, in-frame beta chains only. Rows with a matching CDR3 protein are joined into one entry that keeps the most common DNA and genes. This sample is represented by 230,000 or so distinct CDR3 sequences; around 13% of them were singletons. The top ten constitute 2% to 3% of the sample. Taken from cysteine to phenylalanine, the CDR3 has 14 residues. Only the CDR3 part of the read is kept: 42 bases, read in frame from the first base. The germline V gene encodes CDR1 DFQATT and CDR2 SNEGSKA (reference sequence). Relative to germline, V is missing 2 bases and J is missing 0 bases, with 2 bases of the junction outside any gene match.

The table lists this clonotype with many counts. Its antigen target is currently unknown. No much larger clone is present one base from it, and per-base qualities are unavailable. The TCR originated in a human donor who donated a stem cell graft to a child with acute lymphoblastic leukemia. Sequencing used PBMCs from the stem cell graft donor, obtained from the stem cell graft. The sequence links TRBV20-1 to TRBJ2-3; the junction holds 7 bases that match TRBD2. The sequenced DNA: TGCAGTGCTAGAATGGGGGGGAGCACAGATACGCAGTATTTT. The resulting protein is CSARMGGSTDTQYF.